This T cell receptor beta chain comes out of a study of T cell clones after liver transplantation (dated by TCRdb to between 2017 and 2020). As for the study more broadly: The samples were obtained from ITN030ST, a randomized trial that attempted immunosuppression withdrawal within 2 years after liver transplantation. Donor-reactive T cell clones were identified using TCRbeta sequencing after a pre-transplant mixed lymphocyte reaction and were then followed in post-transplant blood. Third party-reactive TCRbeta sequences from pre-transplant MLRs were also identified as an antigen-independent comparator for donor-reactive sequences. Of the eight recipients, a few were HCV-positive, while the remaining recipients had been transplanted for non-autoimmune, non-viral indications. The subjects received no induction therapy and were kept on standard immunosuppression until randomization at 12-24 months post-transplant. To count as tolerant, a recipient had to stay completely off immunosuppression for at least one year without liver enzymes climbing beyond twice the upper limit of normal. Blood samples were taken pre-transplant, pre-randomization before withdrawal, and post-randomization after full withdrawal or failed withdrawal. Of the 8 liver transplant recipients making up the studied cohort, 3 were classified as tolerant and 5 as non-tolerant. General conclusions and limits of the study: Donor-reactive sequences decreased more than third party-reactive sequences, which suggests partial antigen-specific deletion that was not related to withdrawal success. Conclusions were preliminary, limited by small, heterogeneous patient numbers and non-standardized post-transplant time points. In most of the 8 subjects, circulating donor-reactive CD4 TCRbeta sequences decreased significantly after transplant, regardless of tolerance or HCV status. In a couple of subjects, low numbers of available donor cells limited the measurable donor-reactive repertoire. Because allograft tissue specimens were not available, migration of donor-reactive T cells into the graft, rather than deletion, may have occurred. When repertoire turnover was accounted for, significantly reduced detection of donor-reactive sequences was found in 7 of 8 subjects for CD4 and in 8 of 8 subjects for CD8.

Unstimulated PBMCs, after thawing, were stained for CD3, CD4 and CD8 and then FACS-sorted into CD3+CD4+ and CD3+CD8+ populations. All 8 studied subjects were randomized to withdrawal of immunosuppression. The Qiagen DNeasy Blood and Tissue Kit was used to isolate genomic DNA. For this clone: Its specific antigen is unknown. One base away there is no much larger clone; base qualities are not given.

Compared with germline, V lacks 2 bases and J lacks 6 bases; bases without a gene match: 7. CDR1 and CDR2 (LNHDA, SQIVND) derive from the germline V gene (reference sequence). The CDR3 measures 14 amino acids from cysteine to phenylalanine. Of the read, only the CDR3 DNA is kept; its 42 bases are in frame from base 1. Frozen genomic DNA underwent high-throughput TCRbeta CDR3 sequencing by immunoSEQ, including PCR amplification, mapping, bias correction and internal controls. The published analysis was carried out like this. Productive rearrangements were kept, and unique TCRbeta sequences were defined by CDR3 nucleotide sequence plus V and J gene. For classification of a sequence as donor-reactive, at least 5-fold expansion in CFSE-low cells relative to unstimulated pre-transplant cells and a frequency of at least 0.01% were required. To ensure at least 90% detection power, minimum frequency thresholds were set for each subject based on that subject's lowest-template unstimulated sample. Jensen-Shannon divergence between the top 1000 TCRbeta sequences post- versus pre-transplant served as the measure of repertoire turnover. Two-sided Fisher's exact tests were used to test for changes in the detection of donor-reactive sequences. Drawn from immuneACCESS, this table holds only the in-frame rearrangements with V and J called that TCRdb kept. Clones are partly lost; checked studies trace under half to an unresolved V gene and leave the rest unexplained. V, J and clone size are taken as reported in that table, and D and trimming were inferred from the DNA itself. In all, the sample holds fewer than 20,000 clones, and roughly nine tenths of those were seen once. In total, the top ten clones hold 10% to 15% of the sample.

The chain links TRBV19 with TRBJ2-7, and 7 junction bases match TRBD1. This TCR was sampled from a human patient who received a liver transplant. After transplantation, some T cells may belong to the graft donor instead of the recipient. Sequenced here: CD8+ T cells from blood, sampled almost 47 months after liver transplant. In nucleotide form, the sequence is TGTGCCAGTAGTATATCCCCGGGACAGTTCGAGCAGTACTTC. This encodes CASSISPGQFEQYF.